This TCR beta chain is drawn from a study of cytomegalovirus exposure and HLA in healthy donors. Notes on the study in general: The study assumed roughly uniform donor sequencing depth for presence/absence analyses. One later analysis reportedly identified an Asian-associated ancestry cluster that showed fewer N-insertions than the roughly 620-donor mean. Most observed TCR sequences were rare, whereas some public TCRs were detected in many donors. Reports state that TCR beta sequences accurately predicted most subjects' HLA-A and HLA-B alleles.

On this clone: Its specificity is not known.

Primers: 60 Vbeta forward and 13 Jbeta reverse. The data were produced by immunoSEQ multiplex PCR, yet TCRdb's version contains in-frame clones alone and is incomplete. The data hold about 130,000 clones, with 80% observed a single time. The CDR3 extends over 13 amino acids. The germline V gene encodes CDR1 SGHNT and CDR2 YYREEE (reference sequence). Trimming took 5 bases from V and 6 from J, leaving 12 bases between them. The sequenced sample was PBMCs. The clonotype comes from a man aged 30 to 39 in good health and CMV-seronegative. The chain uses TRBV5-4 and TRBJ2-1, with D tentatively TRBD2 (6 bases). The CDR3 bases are TGTGCCAGCAGTCTCGGGAGTGGCAATGAGCAGTTCTTC. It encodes CASSLGSGNEQFF. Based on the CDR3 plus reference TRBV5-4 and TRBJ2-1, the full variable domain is ETGVTQSPTHLIKTRGQQVTLRCSSQSGHNTVSWYQQALGQGPQFIFQYYREEENGRGNFPPRFSGLQFPNYSSELNVNALELDDSALYLCASSLGSGNEQFFGPGTRLTVL.